The next 9 T cell receptor beta chains were all read from a single sample in a study of T cells in Graves' hyperthyroidism and ophthalmopathy. Amplification yielded TCR beta CDR3 regions, with RNA transcripts as the source. When the TCR CDR3 underwent first-round RT-PCR, the HTBI primer set was used. TCRdb re-called the multiplex PCR reads with MiXCR, one entry per CDR3 protein. The sample contains roughly 840,000 distinct CDR3 sequences, over 35% of which appear only once. The sequenced sample was blood. These receptors all come from a man aged 18 to 30 with Graves' hyperthyroidism.

The chain employs TRBV4-1 and TRBJ1-5, with no clear D. The CDR3 contains 13 residues. V gave up 1 base and J gave up 11 bases, with 12 bases separating them. From germline, CDR1 is MGHRA and CDR2 YSYEKL. The CDR3 nucleotides read TGCGCCAGCAGCCAAGTGGGAGCCGGGGCCCAGCATTTT. Amino acids: CASSQVGAGAQHF.

The chain employs TRBV11-2 and TRBJ1-1, with D tentatively TRBD1 (6 bases). The CDR3 extends over 14 amino acids. Germline CDR1 and CDR2: SGHAT and FQNNGV. The V end was cut by 5 bases, the J end by 8 bases, with 18 bases between. CDR3 residues: CASSPLTGRGEAFF. DNA of the CDR3: TGTGCCAGCAGCCCACTAACAGGGAGGGGCGAAGCTTTCTTT.

This clonotype was seen at least ten times. The chain recombines TRBV19 with TRBJ1-5, with a possible D match to TRBD1 (5 bases). Germline V CDR1 and CDR2: LNHDA, SQIVND (reference sequence). The CDR3 sequence is 15 residues long. Trimming removed 5 bases at V and 5 bases at J, with 16 bases between. CDR3 region: CASSPWDPGDQPQHF. The DNA of the CDR3 is TGTGCCAGTAGTCCCTGGGACCCTGGGGATCAGCCCCAGCATTTT. The variable domain in full, completed from reference TRBV19 and TRBJ1-5, reads DGGITQSPKYLFRKEGQNVTLSCEQNLNHDAMYWYRQDPGQGLRLIYYSQIVNDFQKGDIAEGYSVSREKKESFPLTVTSAQKNPTAFYLCASSPWDPGDQPQHFGDGTRLSIL.

In regard to this clonotype: At one boundary the junction diverges from the germline segment, which might be a read error. The chain has TRBV10-3 and TRBJ2-5; D ambiguous. The CDR3 sequence is 13 residues long. CDR1 and CDR2 from the germline V gene are ENHRY and SYGVKD. This chain's CDR3 is CASSYSLVETQYF. The CDR3 DNA reads as TGTGCCAGCAGTTACAGTCTTGTAGAGACCCAGTACTTC.

This clonotype was counted between two and nine times. The V gene is TRBV5-1, the J gene TRBJ2-7; 7 nucleotides agree with TRBD2. The germline CDR1 and CDR2 sequences are SGHRS and YFSETQ. This CDR3 comprises 17 residues. Unmatched junction bases numbered 17, after V lost 4 bases and J lost 4 bases. CDR3 loop: CASSPHRVSGVPYEQYF. The CDR3 DNA reads TGCGCCAGCAGCCCCCACCGAGTAAGCGGGGTTCCATACGAGCAGTACTTC.

The V and J genes are TRBV29-1 and TRBJ1-4; D not certain. The CDR3 loop spans 15 amino acids. Germline V lookup: CDR1 SQVTM, CDR2 ANQGSEA. V gave up 7 bases and J gave up 0 bases, with 15 bases separating them. CDR3 loop: CSAWGRCATNEKLFF. The CDR3 region has the DNA TGCAGCGCATGGGGTCGGTGTGCAACTAATGAAAAACTGTTTTTT.

The DNA for the CDR3 is TGTGCCAGCAGTGACAAGGCTAGCGGGGACCGTACCCAGTACTTC. Translating gives CASSDKASGDRTQYF. This sequence joins TRBV2 and TRBJ2-5; 9 bases are a match to TRBD2. This CDR3 has 15 residues. J gave up 8 bases and V 3 bases, and 10 bases lay outside the gene matches. Germline CDR1 is SNHLY and CDR2 is FYNNEI.

This clonotype showed up many times. V is TRBV20-1 and J is TRBJ2-7; D remains unclear. The CDR3 has 13 amino acids. The ends were cut back, 1 base at V and 1 base at J, with 8 bases in the middle. Germline CDR1 reads DFQATT; CDR2 reads SNEGSKA (reference sequence). The CDR3 bases are TGCAGTGCTAGAGCGACTGGGTCCTACGAGCAGTACTTC. It specifies CSARATGSYEQYF.

Ten or more counts support this clonotype. The chain joins TRBV7-6 to TRBJ2-2; D assignment may be TRBD1 or TRBD2 (7 bases each). V lost 3 bases and J lost 7, with 12 bases in between. The CDR3 has 14 residues. The germline V gene encodes CDR1 SGHVS and CDR2 FNYEAQ. CDR3 loop: CASSLTGRVGELFF. DNA for the CDR3: TGTGCCAGCAGCTTGACAGGGAGGGTCGGGGAGCTGTTTTTT.